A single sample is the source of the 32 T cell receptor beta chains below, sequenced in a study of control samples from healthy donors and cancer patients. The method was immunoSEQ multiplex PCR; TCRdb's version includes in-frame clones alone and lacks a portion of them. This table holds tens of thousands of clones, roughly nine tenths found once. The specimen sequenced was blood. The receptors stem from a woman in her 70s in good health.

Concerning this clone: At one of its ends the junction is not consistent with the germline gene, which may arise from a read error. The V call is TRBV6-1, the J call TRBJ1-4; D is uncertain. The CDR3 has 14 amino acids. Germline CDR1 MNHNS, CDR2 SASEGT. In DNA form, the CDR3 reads TGTGCCAGCAGGGAAGCGAGACTTAATGAAAAACTGTTTTTT. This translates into CASREARLNEKLFF.

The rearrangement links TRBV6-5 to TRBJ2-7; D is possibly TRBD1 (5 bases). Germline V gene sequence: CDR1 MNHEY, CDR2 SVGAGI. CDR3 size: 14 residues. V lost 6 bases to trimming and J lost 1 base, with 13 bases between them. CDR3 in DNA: TGTGCCAGCAGGATGGGCCAGGGATCCTACGAGCAGTACTTC. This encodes CASRMGQGSYEQYF.

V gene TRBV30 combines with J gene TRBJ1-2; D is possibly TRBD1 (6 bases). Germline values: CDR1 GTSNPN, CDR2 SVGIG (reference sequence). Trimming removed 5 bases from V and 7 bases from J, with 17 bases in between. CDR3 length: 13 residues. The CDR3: CAWSRTGFSGYTF. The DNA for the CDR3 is TGTGCCTGGTCCCGTACAGGGTTCTCTGGCTACACCTTC.

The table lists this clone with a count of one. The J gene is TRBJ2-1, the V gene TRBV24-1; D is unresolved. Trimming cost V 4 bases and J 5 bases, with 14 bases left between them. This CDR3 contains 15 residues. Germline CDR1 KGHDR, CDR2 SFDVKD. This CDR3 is CATSDSRAPNNEQFF. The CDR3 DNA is TGTGCCACCAGTGACTCCCGGGCCCCTAACAATGAGCAGTTCTTC.

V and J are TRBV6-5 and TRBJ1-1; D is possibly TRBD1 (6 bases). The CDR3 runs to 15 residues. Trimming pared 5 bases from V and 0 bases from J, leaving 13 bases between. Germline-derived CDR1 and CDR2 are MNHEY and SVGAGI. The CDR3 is CASSTGATVNTEAFF. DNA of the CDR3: TGTGCCAGCAGTACGGGGGCAACTGTGAACACTGAAGCTTTCTTT.

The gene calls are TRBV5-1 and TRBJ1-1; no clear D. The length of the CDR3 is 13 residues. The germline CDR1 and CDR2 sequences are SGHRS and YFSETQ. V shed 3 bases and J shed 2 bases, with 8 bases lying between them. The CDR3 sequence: CASSSPANTEAFF. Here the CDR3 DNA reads TGCGCCAGCAGCTCACCAGCCAACACTGAAGCTTTCTTT.

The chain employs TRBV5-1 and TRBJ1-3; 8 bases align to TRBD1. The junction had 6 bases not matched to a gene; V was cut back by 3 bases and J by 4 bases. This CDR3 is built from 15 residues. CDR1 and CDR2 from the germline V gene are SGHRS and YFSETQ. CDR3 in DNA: TGCGCCAGCAGCTCACAGACAGGGGACGGAAACACCATATATTTT. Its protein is CASSSQTGDGNTIYF.

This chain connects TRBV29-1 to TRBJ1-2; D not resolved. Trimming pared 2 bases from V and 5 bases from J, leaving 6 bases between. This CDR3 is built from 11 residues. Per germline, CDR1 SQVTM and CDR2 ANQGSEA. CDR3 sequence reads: CSVERGYGYTF. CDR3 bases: TGCAGCGTTGAACGGGGATATGGCTACACCTTC.

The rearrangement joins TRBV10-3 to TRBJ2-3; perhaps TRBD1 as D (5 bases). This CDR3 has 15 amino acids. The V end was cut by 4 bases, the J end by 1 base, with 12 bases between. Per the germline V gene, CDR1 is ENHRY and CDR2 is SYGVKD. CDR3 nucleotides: TGTGCCATCAGTGCCCTCCCACAGGGCACAGATACGCAGTATTTT. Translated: CAISALPQGTDTQYF.

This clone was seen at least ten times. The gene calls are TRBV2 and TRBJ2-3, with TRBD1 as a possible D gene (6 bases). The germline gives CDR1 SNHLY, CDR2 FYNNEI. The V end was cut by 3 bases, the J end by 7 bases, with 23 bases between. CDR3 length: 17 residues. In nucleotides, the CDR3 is TGTGCCAGCAGTGAGGTGGGGGACACTGGCACAGGGAATACGCAGTATTTT. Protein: CASSEVGDTGTGNTQYF.

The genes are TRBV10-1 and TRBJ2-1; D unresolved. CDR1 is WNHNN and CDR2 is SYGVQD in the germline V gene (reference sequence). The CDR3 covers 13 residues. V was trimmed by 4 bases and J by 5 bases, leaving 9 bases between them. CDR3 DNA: TGCGCCAGCAGTGTGGGATCAAACAATGAGCAGTTCTTC. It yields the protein CASSVGSNNEQFF.

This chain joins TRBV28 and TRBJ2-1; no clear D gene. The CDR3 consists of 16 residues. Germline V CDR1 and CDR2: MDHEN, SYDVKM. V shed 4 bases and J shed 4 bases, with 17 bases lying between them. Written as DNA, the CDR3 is TGTGCCAGCAGTTCCCTCGGCCAGAGGAGATACAATGAGCAGTTCTTC. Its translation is CASSSLGQRRYNEQFF.

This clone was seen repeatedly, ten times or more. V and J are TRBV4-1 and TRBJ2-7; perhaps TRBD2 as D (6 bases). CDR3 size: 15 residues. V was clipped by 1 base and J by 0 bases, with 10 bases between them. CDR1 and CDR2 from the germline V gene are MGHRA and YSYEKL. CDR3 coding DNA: TGCGCCAGCAGCCAAGTGGAGGGGAGCTCCTACGAGCAGTACTTC. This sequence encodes CASSQVEGSSYEQYF.

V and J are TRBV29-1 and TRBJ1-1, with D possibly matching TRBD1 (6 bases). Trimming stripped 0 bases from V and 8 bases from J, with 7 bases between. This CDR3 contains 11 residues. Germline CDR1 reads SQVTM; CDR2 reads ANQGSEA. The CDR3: CSVEDQGEAFF. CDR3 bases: TGCAGCGTTGAAGATCAGGGGGAAGCTTTCTTT. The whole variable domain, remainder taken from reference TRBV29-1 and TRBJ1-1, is SAVISQKPSRDICQRGTSLTIQCQVDSQVTMMFWYRQQPGQSLTLIATANQGSEATYESGFVIDKFPISRPNLTFSTLTVSNMSPEDSSIYLCSVEDQGEAFFGQGTRLTVV.

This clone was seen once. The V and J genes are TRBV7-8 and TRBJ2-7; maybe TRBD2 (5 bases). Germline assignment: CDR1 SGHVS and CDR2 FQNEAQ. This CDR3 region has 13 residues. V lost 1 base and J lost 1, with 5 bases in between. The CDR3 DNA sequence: TGTGCCAGCAGCTTAGGACTATCCTACGAGCAGTACTTC. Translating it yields CASSLGLSYEQYF.

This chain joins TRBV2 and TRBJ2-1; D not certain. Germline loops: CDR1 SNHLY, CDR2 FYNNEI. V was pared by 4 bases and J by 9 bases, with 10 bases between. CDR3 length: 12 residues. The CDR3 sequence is CASSGSDFEQFF. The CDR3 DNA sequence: TGTGCCAGCAGTGGAAGCGACTTTGAGCAGTTCTTC.

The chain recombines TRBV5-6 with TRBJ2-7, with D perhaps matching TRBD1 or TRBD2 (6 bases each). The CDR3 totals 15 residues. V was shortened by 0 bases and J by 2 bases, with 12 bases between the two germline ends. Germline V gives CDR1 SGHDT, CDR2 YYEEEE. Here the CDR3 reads CASSLVGGNAYEQYF. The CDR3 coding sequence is TGTGCCAGCAGCTTGGTCGGGGGCAATGCCTACGAGCAGTACTTC.

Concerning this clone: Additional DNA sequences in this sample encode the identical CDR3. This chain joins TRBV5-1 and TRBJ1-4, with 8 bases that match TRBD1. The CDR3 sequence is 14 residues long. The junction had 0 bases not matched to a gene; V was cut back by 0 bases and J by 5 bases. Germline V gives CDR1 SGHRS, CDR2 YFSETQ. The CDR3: CASSLGQGNEKLFF. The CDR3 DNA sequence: TGCGCCAGCAGCTTGGGACAGGGGAATGAAAAACTGTTTTTT.

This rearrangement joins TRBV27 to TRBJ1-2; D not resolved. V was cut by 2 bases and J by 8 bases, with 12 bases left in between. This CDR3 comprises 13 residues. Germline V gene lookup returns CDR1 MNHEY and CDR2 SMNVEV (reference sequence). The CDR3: CASSLNILGGYTF. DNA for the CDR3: TGTGCCAGCAGTTTAAATATCCTTGGCGGCTACACCTTC.

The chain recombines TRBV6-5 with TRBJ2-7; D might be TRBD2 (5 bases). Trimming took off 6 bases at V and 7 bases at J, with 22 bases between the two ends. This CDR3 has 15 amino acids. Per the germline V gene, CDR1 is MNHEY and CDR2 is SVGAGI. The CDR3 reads CASSGKTWPDLEQYF. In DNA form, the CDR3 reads TGTGCCAGCAGCGGGAAGACTTGGCCGGACCTAGAGCAGTACTTC.

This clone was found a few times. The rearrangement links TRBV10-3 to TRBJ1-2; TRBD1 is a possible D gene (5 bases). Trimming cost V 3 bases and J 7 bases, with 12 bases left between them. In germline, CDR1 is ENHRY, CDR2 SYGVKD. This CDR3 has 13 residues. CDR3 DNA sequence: TGTGCCATCAGTGAACAGCTCGGGGGTGGCTACACCTTC. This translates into CAISEQLGGGYTF.

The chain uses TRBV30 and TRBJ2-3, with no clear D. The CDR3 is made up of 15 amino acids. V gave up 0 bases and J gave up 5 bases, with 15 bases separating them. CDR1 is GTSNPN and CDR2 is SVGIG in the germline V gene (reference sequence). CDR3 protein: CAWSVPAGIGDTQYF. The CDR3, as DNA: TGTGCCTGGAGTGTACCGGCAGGCATCGGAGATACGCAGTATTTT.

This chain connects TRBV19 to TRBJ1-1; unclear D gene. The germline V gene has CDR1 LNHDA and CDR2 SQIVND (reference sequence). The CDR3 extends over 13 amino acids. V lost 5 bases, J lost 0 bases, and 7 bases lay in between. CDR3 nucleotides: TGTGCCAGTAGTCCCTATATGAACACTGAAGCTTTCTTT. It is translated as CASSPYMNTEAFF.

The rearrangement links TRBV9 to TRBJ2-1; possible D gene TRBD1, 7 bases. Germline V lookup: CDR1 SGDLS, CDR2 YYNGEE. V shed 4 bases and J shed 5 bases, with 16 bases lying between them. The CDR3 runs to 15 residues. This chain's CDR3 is CASSPRAGGHNEQFF. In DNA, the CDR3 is TGTGCCAGCAGCCCCCGGGCAGGGGGGCACAATGAGCAGTTCTTC.

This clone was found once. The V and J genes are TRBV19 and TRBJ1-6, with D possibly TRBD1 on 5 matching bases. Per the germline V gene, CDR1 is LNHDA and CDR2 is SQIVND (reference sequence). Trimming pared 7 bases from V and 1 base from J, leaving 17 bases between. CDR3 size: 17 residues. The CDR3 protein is CASTPLGGGSYNSPLHF. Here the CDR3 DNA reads TGTGCCAGTACCCCCTTGGGGGGAGGTTCCTATAATTCACCCCTCCACTTT.

The CDR3 is CASIRDSGNYNEQFF. The CDR3, as DNA: TGTGCCAGCATCCGGGACTCCGGCAACTACAATGAGCAGTTCTTC. The genes are TRBV5-4 and TRBJ2-1; a weak D match, TRBD2 (6 bases). Germline V CDR1 and CDR2: SGHNT, YYREEE (reference sequence). CDR3 length: 15 residues. Trimming cost V 6 bases and J 3 bases, with 16 bases left between them.

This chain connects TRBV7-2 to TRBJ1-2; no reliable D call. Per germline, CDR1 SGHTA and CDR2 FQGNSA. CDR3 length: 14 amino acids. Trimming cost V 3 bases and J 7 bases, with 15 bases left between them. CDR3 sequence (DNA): TGTGCCAGCAGCTTTGGCGGGTTTGAGGGTGGCTACACCTTC. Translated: CASSFGGFEGGYTF.

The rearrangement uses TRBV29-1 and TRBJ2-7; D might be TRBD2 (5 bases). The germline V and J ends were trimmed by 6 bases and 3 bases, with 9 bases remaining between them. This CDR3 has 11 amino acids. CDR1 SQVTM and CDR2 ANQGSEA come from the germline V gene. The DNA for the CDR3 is TGCAGCGTGGCGAGCGGCTACGAGCAGTACTTC. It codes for CSVASGYEQYF.

CDR3 amino acids: CSASSSASYEQYF. The DNA of the CDR3 is TGCAGTGCTAGTAGTAGCGCTTCCTACGAGCAGTACTTC. The gene calls are TRBV20-1 and TRBJ2-7; D is perhaps TRBD2 (5 bases). The V and J ends lost 3 bases and 1 base respectively, with 10 bases between them. Germline V gene sequence: CDR1 DFQATT, CDR2 SNEGSKA (reference sequence). The CDR3 has 13 amino acids.

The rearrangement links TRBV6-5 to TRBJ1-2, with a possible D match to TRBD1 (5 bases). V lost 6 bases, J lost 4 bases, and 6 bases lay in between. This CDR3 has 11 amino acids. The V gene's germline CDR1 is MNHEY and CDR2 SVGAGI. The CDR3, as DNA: TGTGCCAGCAGAGGGGCCTATGGCTACACCTTC. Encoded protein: CASRGAYGYTF.

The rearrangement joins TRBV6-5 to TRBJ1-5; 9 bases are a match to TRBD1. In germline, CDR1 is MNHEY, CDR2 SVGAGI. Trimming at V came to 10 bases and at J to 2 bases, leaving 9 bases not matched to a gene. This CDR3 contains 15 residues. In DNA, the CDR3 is TGTGCCACCGCACAGGGGGCGTCGGGCAATCAGCCCCAGCATTTT. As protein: CATAQGASGNQPQHF.

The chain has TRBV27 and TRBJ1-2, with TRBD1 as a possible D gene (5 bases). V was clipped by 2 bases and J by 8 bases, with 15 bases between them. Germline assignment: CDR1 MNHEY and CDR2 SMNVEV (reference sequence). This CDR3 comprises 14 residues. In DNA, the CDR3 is TGTGCCAGCAGTTTAGGCCTAGGGGCGCAGGGCTACACCTTC. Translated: CASSLGLGAQGYTF.